This TCR beta chain was recovered during a study of CD8 T cells in ankylosing spondylitis. Study findings and constraints: Prior literature has documented some motif variants in synovial fluid and blood from reactive arthritis. CD8+ disease-linked clones were present at relatively low frequencies in blood. One TCR beta motif, made up of about 8 highly homologous variants, appeared characteristic of ankylosing spondylitis blood. In ankylosing spondylitis patients, matched synovial fluid reportedly showed significant enrichment of disease-linked clones.

Quantitative molecular-barcoded 5'-RACE generated the TCR beta libraries. TCRdb recomputed calls from the 5' RACE reads with MiXCR, one row per CDR3 protein. The sample carries roughly 700,000 distinct CDR3 sequences, roughly 20% recorded once. In the case of this clonotype: Its specificity is not known.

This CDR3 has 15 amino acids. V shed 7 bases and J shed 7 bases, with 25 bases lying between them. CDR1 SQVTM and CDR2 ANQGSEA come from the germline V gene. This clonotype was sampled from a male donor with ankylosing spondylitis. This chain connects TRBV29-1 to TRBJ1-2; tentatively, D is TRBD1 (6 bases). Sequencing was performed on blood, either unsorted or a sorted T cell fraction (not recorded which). CDR3 amino acids: CSALSPGGKQGGYTF. The CDR3 DNA is TGCAGCGCCCTTAGCCCCGGGGGCAAGCAAGGTGGCTACACCTTC.